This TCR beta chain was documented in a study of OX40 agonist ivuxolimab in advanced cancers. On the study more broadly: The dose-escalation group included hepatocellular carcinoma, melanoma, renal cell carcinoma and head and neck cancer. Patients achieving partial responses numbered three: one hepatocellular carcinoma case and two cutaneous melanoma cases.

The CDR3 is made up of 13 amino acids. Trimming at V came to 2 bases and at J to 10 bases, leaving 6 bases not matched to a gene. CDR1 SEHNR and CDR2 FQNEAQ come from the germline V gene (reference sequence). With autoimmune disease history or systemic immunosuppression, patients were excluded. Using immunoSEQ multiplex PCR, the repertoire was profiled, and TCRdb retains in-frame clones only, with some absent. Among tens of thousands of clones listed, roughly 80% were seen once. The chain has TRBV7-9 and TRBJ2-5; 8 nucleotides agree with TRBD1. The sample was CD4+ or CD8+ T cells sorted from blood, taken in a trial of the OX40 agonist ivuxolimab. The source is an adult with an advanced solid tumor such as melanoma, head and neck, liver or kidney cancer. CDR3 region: CASSLPRGRNQYF. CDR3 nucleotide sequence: TGTGCCAGCAGCTTACCCAGGGGGCGGAACCAGTACTTC.